The present TCR beta chain was sequenced within a study of blood T cell repertoires in COVID-19. Across the whole study: From the United States, Italy and Spain came samples of acute and convalescent COVID-19. PBMCs, B-cell-depleted T cells, or T cells were the source of the cDNA or gDNA that made up the material.

Original analysis: Reference gene primer amplification in the assay estimated nucleated cell counts. Profiling relied on immunoSEQ multiplex PCR, and the TCRdb table lists in-frame clones only, not all of them. Clone size and V and J calls were adopted from that table, with D and trimming inferred from the DNA. The table has around 350,000 clones, around 87% seen once. There are 15 residues in the CDR3. Per germline, CDR1 MNHEY and CDR2 SMNVEV (reference sequence). Trimming shortened V by 0 bases and J by 4 bases, and 10 bases separated the two germline ends. J is TRBJ1-5 and V is TRBV27; D gene unclear. What was sequenced was peripheral blood. This receptor was obtained from a human donor in a cohort sampled during active COVID-19. The CDR3 sequence is CASSLSLLPNQPQHF. CDR3 coding DNA: TGTGCCAGCAGTTTATCCCTACTTCCAAATCAGCCCCAGCATTTT.